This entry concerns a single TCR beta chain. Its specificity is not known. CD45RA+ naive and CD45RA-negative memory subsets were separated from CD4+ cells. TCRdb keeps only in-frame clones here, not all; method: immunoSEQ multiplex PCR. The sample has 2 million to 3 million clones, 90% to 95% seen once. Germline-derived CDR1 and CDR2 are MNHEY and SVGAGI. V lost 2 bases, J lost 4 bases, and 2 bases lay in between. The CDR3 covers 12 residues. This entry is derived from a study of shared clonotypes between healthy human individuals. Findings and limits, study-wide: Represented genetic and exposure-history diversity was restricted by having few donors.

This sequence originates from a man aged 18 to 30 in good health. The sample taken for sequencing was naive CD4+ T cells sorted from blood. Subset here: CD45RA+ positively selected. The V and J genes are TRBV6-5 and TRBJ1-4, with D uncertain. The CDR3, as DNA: TGTGCCAGCAGTTACCTTAATGAAAAACTGTTTTTT. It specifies CASSYLNEKLFF.